This record concerns one T cell receptor beta chain sequence. This entry is derived from a study of blood T cell repertoires in COVID-19. The overall study: PBMCs, B-cell-depleted T cells, or T cells were the source of the cDNA or gDNA that made up the material.

The CDR3 length is 16 residues. Germline lookup yields CDR1 LNHDA and CDR2 SQIVND (reference sequence). The V end was cut by 7 bases, the J end by 1 base, with 17 bases between. Profiled with immunoSEQ multiplex PCR; TCRdb holds only in-frame clones, not every one. Of a few hundred thousand clones in the sample, roughly 80% were seen once. The genes are TRBV19 and TRBJ1-3; maybe TRBD1 (6 bases). The sample comprised peripheral blood. This TCR derives from a woman of 80 years or more with acute or convalescent COVID-19. Here the CDR3 reads CASTGVRGVSGNTIYF. The CDR3, as DNA: TGTGCCAGTACAGGAGTCAGGGGAGTTTCTGGAAACACCATATATTTT.